Listed below are T cell receptor beta chains from one sample, sequenced in a study of OX40 agonist ivuxolimab in advanced cancers. The assay was immunoSEQ multiplex PCR, and TCRdb's table has in-frame clones only and misses some. Of 75,000 to 80,000 clones listed, approximately 80% are singletons. Sequencing was performed on CD4+ or CD8+ T cells sorted from blood, taken in a trial of the OX40 agonist ivuxolimab. The origin of the receptors is an adult with an advanced solid tumor such as melanoma, head and neck, liver or kidney cancer. Both conserved end residues are trimmed from each CDR3. Fields, in order: CDR3 protein, V gene, clone size. The size entry is marked missing in some rows and otherwise reads once, few, many or a size class.

CDR3aa: ASSYSPQSYGYT
v_gene: TRBV6-5
abundance: .

CDR3aa: ASSLFGELF
v_gene: TRBV5-6
abundance: .

CDR3aa: ASNLRGGETQY
v_gene: TRBV6-5
abundance: .

CDR3aa: ASSNGQGRWETQY
v_gene: TRBV5-1
abundance: .

CDR3aa: ASKGTQNNEKLF
v_gene: TRBV2
abundance: .

CDR3aa: ASSSNLAGTYTGELF
v_gene: TRBV7-8
abundance: few

CDR3aa: ASSLWGGGIHTQY
v_gene: TRBV5-6
abundance: few

CDR3aa: ASSQVGRTGTDTQY
v_gene: TRBV14
abundance: .

CDR3aa: ASSIQGSPNYGYT
v_gene: TRBV5-1
abundance: .

CDR3aa: ASRSGSGGASNEKLF
v_gene: TRBV11-2
abundance: .

CDR3aa: ASNVAGGRYEQY
v_gene: TRBV10-2
abundance: .

CDR3aa: ASTVMGGGNEQY
v_gene: TRBV6-5
abundance: .